This TCR beta chain was identified in a study of OX40 agonist ivuxolimab in advanced cancers. The germline gives CDR1 MNHEY, CDR2 SMNVEV (reference sequence). The V and J ends lost 3 bases and 7 bases, in that order; junction bases with no gene match: 12. This CDR3 has 15 amino acids. Comments on this clone: Its antigen is unknown.

Measured with immunoSEQ multiplex PCR; TCRdb has only the in-frame clones, and not every one. The profile covers 65,000 to 75,000 clones, with 85% to 90% appearing a single time and about 4.1% taken by the ten largest. Overall study results and limits: The antigens recognized by the expanded peripheral T cells, that is their antigen specificity, were not determined. Among T cells, CD8+ cells averaged more expanded clones than CD4+ cells.

The V gene is TRBV27, the J gene TRBJ2-7; TRBD1 matches at 7 bases. The receptor was derived from an adult with an advanced solid tumor such as melanoma, head and neck, liver or kidney cancer. The specimen comprised CD4+ or CD8+ T cells sorted from blood, sampled in a trial of the OX40 agonist ivuxolimab. The CDR3 here is CASSLVPGQPEEQYF. CDR3 DNA: TGTGCCAGCAGTTTGGTCCCGGGACAGCCAGAGGAGCAGTACTTC.